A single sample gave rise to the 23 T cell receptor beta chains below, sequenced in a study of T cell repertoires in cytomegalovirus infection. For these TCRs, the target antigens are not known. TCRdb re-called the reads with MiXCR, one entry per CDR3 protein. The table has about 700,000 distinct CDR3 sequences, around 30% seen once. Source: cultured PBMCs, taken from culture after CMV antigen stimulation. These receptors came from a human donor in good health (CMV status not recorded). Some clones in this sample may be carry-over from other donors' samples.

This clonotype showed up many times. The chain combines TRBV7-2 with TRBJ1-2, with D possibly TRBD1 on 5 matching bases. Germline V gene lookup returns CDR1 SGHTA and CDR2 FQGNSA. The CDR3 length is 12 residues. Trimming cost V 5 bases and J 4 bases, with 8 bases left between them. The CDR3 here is CASSLTVYGYTF. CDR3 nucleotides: TGTGCCAGCAGCCTGACAGTCTATGGCTACACCTTC.

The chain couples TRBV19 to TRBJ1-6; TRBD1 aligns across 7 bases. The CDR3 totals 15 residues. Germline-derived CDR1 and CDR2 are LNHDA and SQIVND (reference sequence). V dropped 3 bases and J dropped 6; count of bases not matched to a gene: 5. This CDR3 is CASSITGVPNSPLHF. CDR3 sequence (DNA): TGTGCCAGTAGTATTACAGGGGTACCTAATTCACCCCTCCACTTT.

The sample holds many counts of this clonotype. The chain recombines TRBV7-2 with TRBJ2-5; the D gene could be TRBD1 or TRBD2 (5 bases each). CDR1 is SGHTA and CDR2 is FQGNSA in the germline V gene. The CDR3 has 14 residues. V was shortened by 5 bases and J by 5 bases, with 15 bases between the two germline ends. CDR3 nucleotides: TGTGCCAGCAGCACCCACGGGACCGGTGAGACCCAGTACTTC. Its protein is CASSTHGTGETQYF.

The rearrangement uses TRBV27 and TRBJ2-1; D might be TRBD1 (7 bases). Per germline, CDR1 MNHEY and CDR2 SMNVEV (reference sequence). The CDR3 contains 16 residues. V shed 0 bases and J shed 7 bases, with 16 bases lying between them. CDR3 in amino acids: CASSLSAGTARNEQFF. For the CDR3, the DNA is TGTGCCAGCAGTTTATCGGCGGGGACAGCTAGGAATGAGCAGTTCTTC.

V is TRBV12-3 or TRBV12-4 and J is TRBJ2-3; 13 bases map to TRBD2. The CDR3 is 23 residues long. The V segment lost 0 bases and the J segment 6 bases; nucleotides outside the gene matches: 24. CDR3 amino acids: CASSLALGRGPDATSGRLDTQYF. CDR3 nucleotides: TGTGCCAGCAGTTTAGCACTAGGGAGGGGTCCAGATGCGACTAGCGGGAGGTTGGATACGCAGTATTTT.

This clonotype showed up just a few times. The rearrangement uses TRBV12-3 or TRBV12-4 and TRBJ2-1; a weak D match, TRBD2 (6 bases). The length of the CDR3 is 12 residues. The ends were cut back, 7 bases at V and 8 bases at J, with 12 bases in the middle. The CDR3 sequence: CASTRREDEQFF. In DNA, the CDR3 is TGTGCCAGCACCCGGCGGGAAGATGAGCAGTTCTTC.

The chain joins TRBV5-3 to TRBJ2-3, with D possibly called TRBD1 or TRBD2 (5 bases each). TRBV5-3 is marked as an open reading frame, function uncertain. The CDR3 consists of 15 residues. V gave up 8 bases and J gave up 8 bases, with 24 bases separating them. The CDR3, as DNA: TGTGCCAGCAGCCCCCGACTGGGGGTGGCAGGTACGCAGTATTTT. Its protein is CASSPRLGVAGTQYF.

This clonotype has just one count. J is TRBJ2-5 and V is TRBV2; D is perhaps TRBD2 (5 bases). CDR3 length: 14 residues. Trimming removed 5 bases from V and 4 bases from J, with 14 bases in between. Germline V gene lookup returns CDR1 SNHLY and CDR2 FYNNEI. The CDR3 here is CASSLTRGRETQYF. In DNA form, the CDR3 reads TGTGCCAGCAGTTTAACCCGGGGAAGAGAGACCCAGTACTTC.

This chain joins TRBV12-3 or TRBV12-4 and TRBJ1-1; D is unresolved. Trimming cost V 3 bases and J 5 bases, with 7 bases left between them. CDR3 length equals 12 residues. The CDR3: CASSFFITEAFF. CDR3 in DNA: TGTGCCAGCAGTTTTTTTATTACTGAAGCTTTCTTT.

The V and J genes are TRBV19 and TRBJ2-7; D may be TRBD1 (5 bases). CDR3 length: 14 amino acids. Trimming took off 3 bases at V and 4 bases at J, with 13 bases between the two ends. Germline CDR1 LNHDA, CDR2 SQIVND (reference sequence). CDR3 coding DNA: TGTGCCAGTAGTATTGGGGCAAACTTATACGAGCAGTACTTC. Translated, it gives CASSIGANLYEQYF.

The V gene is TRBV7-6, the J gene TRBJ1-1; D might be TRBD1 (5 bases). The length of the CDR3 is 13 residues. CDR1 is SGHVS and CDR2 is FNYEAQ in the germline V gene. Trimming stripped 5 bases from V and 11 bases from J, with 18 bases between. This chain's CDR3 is CASSIIPWGGAFF. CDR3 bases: TGTGCCAGCAGCATCATCCCTTGGGGGGGGGCTTTCTTT.

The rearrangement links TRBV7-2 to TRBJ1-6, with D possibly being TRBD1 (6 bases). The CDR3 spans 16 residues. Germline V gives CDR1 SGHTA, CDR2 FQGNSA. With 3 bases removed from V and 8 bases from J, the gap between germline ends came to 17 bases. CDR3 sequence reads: CASSFPPEQGYSPLHF. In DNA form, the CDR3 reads TGTGCCAGCAGCTTTCCCCCAGAACAGGGCTATTCACCCCTCCACTTT.

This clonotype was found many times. In DNA form, the CDR3 reads TGTGCCAGCAGCTTAGTGGAGGGTTCCCGATCCGCTTTCTTT. This codes for CASSLVEGSRSAFF. The chain combines TRBV7-8 with TRBJ1-1, with D unresolved. Germline assignment: CDR1 SGHVS and CDR2 FQNEAQ. The CDR3 totals 14 residues. With 1 base removed from V and 11 bases from J, the gap between germline ends came to 17 bases. The full variable domain, with the rest looked up from reference TRBV7-8 and TRBJ1-1, is GAGVSQSPRYKVAKRGQDVALRCDPISGHVSLFWYQQALGQGPEFLTYFQNEAQLDKSGLPSDRFFAERPEGSVSTLKIQRTQQEDSAVYLCASSLVEGSRSAFFGQGTRLTVV.

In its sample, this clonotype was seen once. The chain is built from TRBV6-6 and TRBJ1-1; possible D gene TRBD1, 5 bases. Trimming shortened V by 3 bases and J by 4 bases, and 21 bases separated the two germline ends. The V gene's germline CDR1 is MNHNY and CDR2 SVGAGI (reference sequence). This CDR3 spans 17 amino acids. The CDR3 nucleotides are TGTGCCAGCAGTTATCTGGGGGACCCCCAAGGAAGCACTGAAGCTTTCTTT. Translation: CASSYLGDPQGSTEAFF.

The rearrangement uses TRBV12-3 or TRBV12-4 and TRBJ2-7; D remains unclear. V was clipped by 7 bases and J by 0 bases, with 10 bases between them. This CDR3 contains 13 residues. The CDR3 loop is CASNDDSSYEQYF. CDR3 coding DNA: TGTGCCAGCAACGACGATTCCTCCTACGAGCAGTACTTC.

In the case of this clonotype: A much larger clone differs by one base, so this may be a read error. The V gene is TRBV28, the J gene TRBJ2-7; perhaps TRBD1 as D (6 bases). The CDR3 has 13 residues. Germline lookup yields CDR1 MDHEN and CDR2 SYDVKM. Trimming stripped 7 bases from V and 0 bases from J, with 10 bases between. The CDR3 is CASNQGSSYEQYF. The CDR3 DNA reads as TGTGCCAGCAACCAGGGGTCCTCCTACGAGCAGTACTTC.

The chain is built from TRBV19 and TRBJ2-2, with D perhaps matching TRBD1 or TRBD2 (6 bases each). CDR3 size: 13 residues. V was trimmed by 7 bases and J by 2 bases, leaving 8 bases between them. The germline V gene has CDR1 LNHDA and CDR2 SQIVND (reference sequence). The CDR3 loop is CASTGANTGELFF. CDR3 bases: TGTGCCAGTACGGGGGCAAACACCGGGGAGCTGTTTTTT.

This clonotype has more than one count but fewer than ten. CDR3 residues: CASQDRLSADTQYF. As DNA, the CDR3 is TGTGCCAGCCAAGATCGGCTAAGTGCAGATACGCAGTATTTT. The V gene is TRBV7-2, the J gene TRBJ2-3; D is uncertain. Germline lookup yields CDR1 SGHTA and CDR2 FQGNSA. This CDR3 has 14 amino acids. V was trimmed by 8 bases and J by 4 bases, leaving 16 bases between them.

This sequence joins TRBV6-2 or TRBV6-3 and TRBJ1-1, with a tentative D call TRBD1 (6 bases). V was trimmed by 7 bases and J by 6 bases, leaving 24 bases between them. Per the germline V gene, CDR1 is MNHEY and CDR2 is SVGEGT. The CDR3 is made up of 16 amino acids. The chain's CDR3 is CASTPGGGRGDPEAFF. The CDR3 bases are TGTGCCAGCACCCCGGGTGGGGGCCGGGGGGACCCTGAAGCTTTCTTT.

DNA for the CDR3: TGTGCCAGCAGCTTAACAACAGGGGACCGGGGCTACACCTTC. This translates into CASSLTTGDRGYTF. This rearrangement joins TRBV11-2 to TRBJ1-2, with TRBD1 matching 7 bases. The CDR3 length is 14 residues. The junction had 8 bases not matched to a gene; V was cut back by 2 bases and J by 8 bases. Germline-derived CDR1 and CDR2 are SGHAT and FQNNGV.

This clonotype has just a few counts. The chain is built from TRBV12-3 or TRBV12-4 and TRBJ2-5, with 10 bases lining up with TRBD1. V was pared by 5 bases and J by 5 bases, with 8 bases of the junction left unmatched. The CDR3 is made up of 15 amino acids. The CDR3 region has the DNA TGTGCCAGCAGTCTCGGACAGGGGGTTAGTGAGACCCAGTACTTC. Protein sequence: CASSLGQGVSETQYF.

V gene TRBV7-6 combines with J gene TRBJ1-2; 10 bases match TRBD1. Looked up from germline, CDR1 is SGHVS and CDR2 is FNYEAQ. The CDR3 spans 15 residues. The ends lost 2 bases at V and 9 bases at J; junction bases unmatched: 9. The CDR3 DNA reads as TGTGCCAGCAGCTTATCCGGGACAGGGGAAAGGAGCTACACCTTC. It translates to CASSLSGTGERSYTF.

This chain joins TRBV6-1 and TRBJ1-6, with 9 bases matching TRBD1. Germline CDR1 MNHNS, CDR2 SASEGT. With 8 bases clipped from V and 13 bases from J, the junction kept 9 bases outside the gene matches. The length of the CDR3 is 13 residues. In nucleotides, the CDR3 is TGTGCCAGCGGGGGACAGGGAACCGGTCCCCTCCACTTT. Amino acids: CASGGQGTGPLHF.